The present TCR beta chain was sequenced within a study of T cell changes during pregnancy in multiple sclerosis (dated by TCRdb to about 2019). For context, the study as a whole: Changes in the T cell repertoire over the course of pregnancy were examined in this study in women with multiple sclerosis.

Worth noting for this clone: The antigen it recognizes is unknown. No clone much larger than this one lies a single base away; base qualities are absent.

Library preparation used the immunoSEQ multiplex PCR assay. TCRdb re-hosts the immuneACCESS table, in-frame sequences only. Its copies lack some clones; in the studies checked, an unresolved V gene accounts for under half of them, and the cause for the rest is not known. In all, the sample holds under 130,000 clones, and about 90% of those were seen once. More than 0.85% of the sample lies in the top ten. The CDR3 runs 13 amino acids, cysteine and phenylalanine included. Only the CDR3 region is kept as DNA, spanning 39 bases read in frame from base 1. From the germline V gene, CDR1 is SNHLY and CDR2 is FYNNEI. Between the V and J ends, shortened by 8 bases and 1 base respectively, the junction contains 12 bases.

The clonotype originates from a female donor with multiple sclerosis, enrolled in a pregnancy study. The rearrangement joined TRBV2 to TRBJ2-7; the D gene is not confidently resolved. Specimen: peripheral blood, collected after pregnancy. The nucleotides are TGTGCCAGCGGCCAGTTCCGATCCTACGAGCAGTACTTC. Its coded protein is CASGQFRSYEQYF.